The source of this T cell receptor (beta chain) is a study of T-cell reconstitution after alpha-beta-depleted transplantation in children. General study results and limits: T-cell counts and diversity were attributed mostly to newly produced T cells one year after transplant. As was reported, about two months after transplant, alpha-beta T cells came from several hundred expanded graft clones.

Trimming removed 3 bases from V and 0 bases from J, with 9 bases in between. The V gene's germline CDR1 is MDHEN and CDR2 SYDVKM. This CDR3 region has 14 residues. About this clonotype: Its specificity is not known.

The library targeted TCRbeta and was prepared with unique molecular identifiers. Via MiXCR, TCRdb re-called the PCR reads, giving one row per CDR3 protein. The repertoire holds about 200,000 distinct CDR3 sequences, with approximately 15% as singletons. The TCR sequence derives from a male patient between 2 and 10 years old who had a stem cell transplant for acute lymphoblastic leukemia, so the T cells may come from the graft donor. The chain uses TRBV28 and TRBJ2-7; tentatively, D is TRBD2 (5 bases). This specimen was PBMCs, mostly from graft donor cells, taken 360 days after TCRalphabeta/CD19-depleted stem cell transplant. This chain's CDR3 is CASSFTGFSYEQYF. In DNA form, the CDR3 reads TGTGCCAGCAGTTTTACGGGATTCTCCTACGAGCAGTACTTC.